These T cell receptor beta chains were read from a single sample in a study of OX40 agonist ivuxolimab in advanced cancers. Libraries were prepared by immunoSEQ multiplex PCR; TCRdb keeps only in-frame clonotypes and omits some of them. The table lists fewer than 120,000 clones, roughly 89% of them singletons. This sample comprised CD4+ or CD8+ T cells sorted from blood, obtained in a trial of the OX40 agonist ivuxolimab. The receptors were gathered from an adult with an advanced solid tumor such as melanoma, head and neck, liver or kidney cancer. Each CDR3 is given with its conserved first and last residue.

v_gene	j_gene	CDR3aa
TRBV7-2	TRBJ2-7	CASSLVQGGYEQYF
TRBV5-4	TRBJ2-2	CASSLTLASSTGELFF
TRBV4-3	TRBJ2-5	CASSQGYGTERFQETQYF
TRBV7-2	TRBJ2-7	CASSLAYGDFYEQYF
TRBV2	TRBJ2-5	CASSLNRGVGETQYF
TRBV5-8	TRBJ2-7	CASSWNSGRGGEQYF
TRBV29-1	TRBJ2-7	CSVDTSTRGAYEQYF
TRBV9	TRBJ1-1	CASSPFWGDTEAFF
TRBV6-1	TRBJ2-7	CASSESGTGGGEQYF
TRBV5-6	TRBJ1-4	CASSLWSPNEKLFF
TRBV19	TRBJ2-1	CASSRLAGVNNEQFF
TRBV7-2	TRBJ2-5	CASSFQIQETQYF
TRBV11-2	TRBJ1-2	CASSHEGYGYTF
TRBV5-1	TRBJ2-2	CASSLVVSTGELFF